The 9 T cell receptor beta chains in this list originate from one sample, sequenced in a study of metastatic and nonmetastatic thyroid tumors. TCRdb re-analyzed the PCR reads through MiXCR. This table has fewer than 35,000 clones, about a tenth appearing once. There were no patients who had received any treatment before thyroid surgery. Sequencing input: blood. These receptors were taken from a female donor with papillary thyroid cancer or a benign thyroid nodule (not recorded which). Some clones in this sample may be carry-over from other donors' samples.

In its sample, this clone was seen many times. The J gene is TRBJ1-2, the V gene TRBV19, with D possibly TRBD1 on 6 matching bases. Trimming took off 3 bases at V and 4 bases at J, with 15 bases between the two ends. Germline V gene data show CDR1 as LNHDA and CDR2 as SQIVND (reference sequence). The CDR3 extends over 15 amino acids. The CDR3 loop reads CASSITGSRGYGYTF. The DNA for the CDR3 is TGTGCCAGTAGTATCACAGGGTCCCGGGGCTATGGCTACACCTTC.

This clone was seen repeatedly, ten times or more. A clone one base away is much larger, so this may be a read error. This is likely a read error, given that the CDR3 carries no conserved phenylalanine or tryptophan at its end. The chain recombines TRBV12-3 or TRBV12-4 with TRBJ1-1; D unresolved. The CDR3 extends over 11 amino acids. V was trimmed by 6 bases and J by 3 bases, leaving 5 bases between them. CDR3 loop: CASSQDTEAFL. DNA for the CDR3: TGTGCCAGCAGCCAAGACACTGAAGCTTTCCTT.

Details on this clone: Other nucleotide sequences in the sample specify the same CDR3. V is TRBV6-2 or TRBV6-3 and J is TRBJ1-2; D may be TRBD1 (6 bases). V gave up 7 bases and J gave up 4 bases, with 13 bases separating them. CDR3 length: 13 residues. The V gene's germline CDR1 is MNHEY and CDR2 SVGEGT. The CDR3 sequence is CASKTQGPYGYTF. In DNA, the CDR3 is TGTGCCAGCAAGACTCAGGGGCCCTATGGCTACACCTTC.

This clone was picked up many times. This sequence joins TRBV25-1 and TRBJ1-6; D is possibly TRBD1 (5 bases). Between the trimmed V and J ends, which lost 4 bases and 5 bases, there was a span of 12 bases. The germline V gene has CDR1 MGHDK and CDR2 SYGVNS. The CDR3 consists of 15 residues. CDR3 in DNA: TGTGCCAGCAGTGCCTCCAGGGCGAATAATTCACCCCTCCACTTT. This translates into CASSASRANNSPLHF. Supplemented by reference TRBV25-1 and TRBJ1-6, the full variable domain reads EADIYQTPRYLVIGTGKKITLECSQTMGHDKMYWYQQDPGMELHLIHYSYGVNSTEKGDLSSESTVSRIRTEHFPLTLESARPSHTSQYLCASSASRANNSPLHFGNGTRLTVT.

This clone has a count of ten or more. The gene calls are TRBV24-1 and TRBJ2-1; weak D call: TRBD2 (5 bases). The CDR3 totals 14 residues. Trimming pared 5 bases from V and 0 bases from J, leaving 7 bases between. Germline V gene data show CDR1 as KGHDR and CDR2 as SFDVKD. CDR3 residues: CATSAGGSYNEQFF. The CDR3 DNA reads TGTGCCACCAGTGCTGGAGGCTCCTACAATGAGCAGTTCTTC.

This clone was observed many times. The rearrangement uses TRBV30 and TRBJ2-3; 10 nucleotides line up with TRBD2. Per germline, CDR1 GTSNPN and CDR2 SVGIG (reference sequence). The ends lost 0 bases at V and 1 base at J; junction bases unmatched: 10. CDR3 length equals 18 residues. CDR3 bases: TGTGCCTGGAGTGTACACAGCGGGAGGGTGGTGGGCACAGATACGCAGTATTTT. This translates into CAWSVHSGRVVGTDTQYF.

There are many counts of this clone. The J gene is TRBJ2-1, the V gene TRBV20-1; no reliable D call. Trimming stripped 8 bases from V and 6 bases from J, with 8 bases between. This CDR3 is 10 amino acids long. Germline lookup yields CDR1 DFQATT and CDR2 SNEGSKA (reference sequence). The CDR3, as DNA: TGCAGTTTCGGCTCCAATGAGCAGTTCTTC. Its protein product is CSFGSNEQFF.

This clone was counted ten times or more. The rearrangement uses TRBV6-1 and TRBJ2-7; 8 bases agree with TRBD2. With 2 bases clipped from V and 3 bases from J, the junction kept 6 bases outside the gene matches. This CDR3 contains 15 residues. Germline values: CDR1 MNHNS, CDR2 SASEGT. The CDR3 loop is CASSEPGRANYEQYF. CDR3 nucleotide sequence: TGTGCCAGCAGTGAACCCGGGAGGGCAAACTACGAGCAGTACTTC.

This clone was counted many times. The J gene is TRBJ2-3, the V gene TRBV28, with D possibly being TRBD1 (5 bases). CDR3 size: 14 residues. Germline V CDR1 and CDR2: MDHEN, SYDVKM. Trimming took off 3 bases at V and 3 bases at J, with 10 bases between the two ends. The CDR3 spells CASSFRDWTDTQYF. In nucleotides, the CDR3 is TGTGCCAGCAGTTTCAGGGATTGGACAGATACGCAGTATTTT.